A single sample gave rise to the 18 T cell receptor beta chains below, sequenced in a study of monozygotic twins with inflammatory bowel disease. Each CDR3 protein gets one entry in TCRdb, which reprocessed the 5' RACE reads and gives no DNA. This repertoire includes approximately 420,000 distinct CDR3 sequences. Sequencing was carried out using blood. These receptors all stem from a human donor with ulcerative colitis or Crohn's disease, or a healthy co-twin of an affected twin (not recorded which).

This rearrangement joins TRBV20-1 to TRBJ2-7; the D call from TCRdb, TRBD1, cannot be confirmed without DNA. The germline CDR1 and CDR2 sequences are DFQATT and SNEGSKA (reference sequence). The CDR3 length is 14 residues. The CDR3 here is CSARGGQGTPEQYF.

The chain links TRBV7-9 to TRBJ2-1; with no DNA, the TCRdb D assignment of TRBD2 cannot be verified. In germline, CDR1 is SEHNR, CDR2 FQNEAQ (reference sequence). The CDR3 runs to 15 residues. The CDR3 sequence is CASSFGTSGLGEQFF.

The rearrangement links TRBV10-2 to TRBJ2-5. CDR3 size: 11 residues. CDR1 and CDR2 (germline): WSHSY, SAAADI. The CDR3 is CASSESKTQYF.

The chain employs TRBV2 and TRBJ2-1; TCRdb reports TRBD2, a call that lacks DNA to check it against. The CDR3 runs to 14 residues. The germline CDR1 and CDR2 sequences are SNHLY and FYNNEI. The CDR3 here is CASRSTSGGPLEFF.

The chain combines TRBV6-5 with TRBJ2-3. Germline assignment: CDR1 MNHEY and CDR2 SVGAGI. The CDR3 is made up of 13 amino acids. CDR3 sequence reads: CASSYGWQYTQYF.

The chain links TRBV20-1 to TRBJ2-2; TCRdb gives TRBD1 as the D gene, but with no DNA this cannot be confirmed. In germline, CDR1 is DFQATT, CDR2 SNEGSKA (reference sequence). The CDR3 runs to 13 residues. CDR3 protein: CSATPRWPGELFF.

The V and J genes are TRBV6-5 and TRBJ1-6. The CDR3 has 13 amino acids. Per germline, CDR1 MNHEY and CDR2 SVGAGI. This CDR3 is CASGRLGLSPLHF.

This chain connects TRBV28 to TRBJ2-3. From germline, CDR1 is MDHEN and CDR2 SYDVKM. CDR3 length equals 14 residues. CDR3: CASSFELAADTQYF.

The rearrangement uses TRBV6-2 or TRBV6-3 and TRBJ2-3. The CDR3 spans 16 residues. CDR1 and CDR2 from the germline V gene are MNHEY and SVGEGT. CDR3 residues: CASSSHARVSADTQYF.

The rearrangement uses TRBV6-1 and TRBJ1-2. Germline V CDR1 and CDR2: MNHNS, SASEGT. The CDR3 spans 13 residues. This chain's CDR3 is CASNGRYNYGYTF.

The gene calls are TRBV9 and TRBJ1-2. The CDR3 is made up of 14 amino acids. Germline V gene lookup returns CDR1 SGDLS and CDR2 YYNGEE. This CDR3 is CASSVASGGFGYTF. The full variable domain, in which reference TRBV9 and TRBJ1-2 provide the parts outside the CDR3, is DSGVTQTPKHLITATGQRVTLRCSPRSGDLSVYWYQQSLDQGLQFLIQYYNGEERAKGNILERFSAQQFPDLHSELNLSSLELGDSALYFCASSVASGGFGYTFGSGTRLTVV.

The V gene is TRBV7-8, the J gene TRBJ1-4; TCRdb calls TRBD1, which cannot be checked without DNA. CDR1 SGHVS and CDR2 FQNEAQ come from the germline V gene. The CDR3 is 16 residues long. The CDR3 loop reads CASSLGYRGRFEKLFF.

The chain employs TRBV20-1 and TRBJ2-3. Germline loops: CDR1 DFQATT, CDR2 SNEGSKA (reference sequence). CDR3 size: 12 residues. CDR3 sequence reads: CSARDSVNTQYF.

V usage is TRBV20-1 and J usage is TRBJ1-1. There are 13 residues in the CDR3. Per germline, CDR1 DFQATT and CDR2 SNEGSKA (reference sequence). CDR3: CSAGQGGNTEAFF.

The V gene is TRBV19, the J gene TRBJ1-6; TCRdb's D call, TRBD1, is unchecked because there is no DNA. Per germline, CDR1 LNHDA and CDR2 SQIVND (reference sequence). The CDR3 extends over 14 amino acids. CDR3 amino acids: CASRSTGVNSPLHF.

V is TRBV5-1 and J is TRBJ1-1; as DNA is missing, the TRBD1 call by TCRdb cannot be tested. The V gene's germline CDR1 is SGHRS and CDR2 YFSETQ. The CDR3 is 13 amino acids. CDR3: CASSLAAGGEAFF. Full variable domain (outside the CDR3, taken from reference TRBV5-1 and TRBJ1-1): KAGVTQTPRYLIKTRGQQVTLSCSPISGHRSVSWYQQTPGQGLQFLFEYFSETQRNKGNFPGRFSGRQFSNSRSEMNVSTLELGDSALYLCASSLAAGGEAFFGQGTRLTVV.

The rearrangement uses TRBV6-5 and TRBJ1-1; TCRdb names TRBD1, which stays unverified in the absence of DNA. The CDR3 spans 12 residues. Germline CDR1 reads MNHEY; CDR2 reads SVGAGI. CDR3 region: CASRGVYTEAFF.

The V and J genes are TRBV21-1 and TRBJ1-1; TCRdb returns TRBD1, unconfirmable since there is no DNA. TRBV21-1 is given as a pseudogene. This CDR3 has 18 amino acids. CDR3 amino acids: CASSKGGPTGVGGTEAFF.